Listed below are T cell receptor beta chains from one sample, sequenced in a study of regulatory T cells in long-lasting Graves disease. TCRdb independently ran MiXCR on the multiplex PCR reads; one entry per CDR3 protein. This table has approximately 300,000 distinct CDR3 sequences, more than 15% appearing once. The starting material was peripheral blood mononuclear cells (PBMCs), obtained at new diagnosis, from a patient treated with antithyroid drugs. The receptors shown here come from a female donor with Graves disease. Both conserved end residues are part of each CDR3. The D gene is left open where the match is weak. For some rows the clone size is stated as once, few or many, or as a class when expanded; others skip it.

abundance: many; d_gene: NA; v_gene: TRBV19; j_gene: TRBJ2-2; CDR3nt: TGTGCCAGTATCGCCCTAAGCCAAACCGGGGAGCTGTTTTTT; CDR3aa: CASIALSQTGELFF
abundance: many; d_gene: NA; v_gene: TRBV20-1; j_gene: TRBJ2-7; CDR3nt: TGCAGTGCTAGGGTCCGGAGCTCCTACGAGCAGTACTTC; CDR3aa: CSARVRSSYEQYF
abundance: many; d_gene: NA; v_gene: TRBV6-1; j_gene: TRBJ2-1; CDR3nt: TGTGCCAGCAGTGAATTAATAGCGGAAGTGAATGAGCAGTTCTTC; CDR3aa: CASSELIAEVNEQFF
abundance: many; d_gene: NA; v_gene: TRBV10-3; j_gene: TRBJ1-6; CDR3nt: TGTGCCATCAGTGAACCGCCGGGGGATTCACCCCTCCACTTT; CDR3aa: CAISEPPGDSPLHF
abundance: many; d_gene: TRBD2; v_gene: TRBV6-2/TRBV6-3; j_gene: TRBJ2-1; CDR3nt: TGTGCCAGCACACCTAGCGGGGGGGTCGGAGGTGAGCAGTTCTTC; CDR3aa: CASTPSGGVGGEQFF
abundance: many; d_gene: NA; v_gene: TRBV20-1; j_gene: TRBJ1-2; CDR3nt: TGCAGTGCTAGAGATCGCAAAGGGCACTATGGCTACACCTTC; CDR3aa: CSARDRKGHYGYTF
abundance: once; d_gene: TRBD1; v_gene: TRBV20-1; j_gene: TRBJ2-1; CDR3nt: TGCAGTGCTATCCGGGACAGTTACAATGAGCAGTTCTTC; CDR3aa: CSAIRDSYNEQFF
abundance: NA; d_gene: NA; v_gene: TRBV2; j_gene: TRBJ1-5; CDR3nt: TGTGCCAGCAGTGCAGGAGGGTATGGGCCCCAGCATTTT; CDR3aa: CASSAGGYGPQHF
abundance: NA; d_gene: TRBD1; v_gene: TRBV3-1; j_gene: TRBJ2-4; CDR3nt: TGTGCCAGCAGCCAAGAAGGGACAGGGGCCGCCAAAAACATTCAGTACTTC; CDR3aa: CASSQEGTGAAKNIQYF
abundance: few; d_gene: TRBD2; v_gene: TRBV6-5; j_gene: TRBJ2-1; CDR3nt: TGTGCCAGCAGTTACACCCGGGAGGGCAATGAGCAGTTCTTC; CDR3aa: CASSYTREGNEQFF
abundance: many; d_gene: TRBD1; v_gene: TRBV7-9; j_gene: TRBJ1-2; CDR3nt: TGTGCCAGCAGCCCCGTGGCAGGGGGCCTCTATGGCTACACCTTC; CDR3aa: CASSPVAGGLYGYTF
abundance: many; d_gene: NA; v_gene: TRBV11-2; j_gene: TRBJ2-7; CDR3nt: TGTGCCAGCAGCTTAGGTTCAGGGGCCTACGAGCAGTACTTC; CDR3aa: CASSLGSGAYEQYF
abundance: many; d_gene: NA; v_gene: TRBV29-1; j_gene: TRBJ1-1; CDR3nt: TGCAGCGTTGATGTCCTAGGTGGAACTGAAGCTTTCTTT; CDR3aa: CSVDVLGGTEAFF
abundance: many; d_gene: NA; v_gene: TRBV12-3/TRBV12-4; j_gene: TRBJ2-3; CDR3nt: TGTGCCAGCAGTTTAACTAGGGGGGGTGCAGATACGCAGTATTTT; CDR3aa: CASSLTRGGADTQYF
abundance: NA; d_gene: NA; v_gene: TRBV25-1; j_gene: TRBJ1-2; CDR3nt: TGTGCCAGCAGTGCGGTCCCCACCTATGGCTACACCTTC; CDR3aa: CASSAVPTYGYTF
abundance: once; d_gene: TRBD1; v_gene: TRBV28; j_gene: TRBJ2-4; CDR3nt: TGTGCCAGCAGTTTATCTCAGGGGGCCCCTCACATTCAGTACTTC; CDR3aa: CASSLSQGAPHIQYF
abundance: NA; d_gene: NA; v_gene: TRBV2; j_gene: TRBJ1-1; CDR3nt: TGTGCCAGCAGTTTAAGCAGAGGGGACACTGAAGCTTTCTTT; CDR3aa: CASSLSRGDTEAFF
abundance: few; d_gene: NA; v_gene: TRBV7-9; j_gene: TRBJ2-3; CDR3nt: TGTGCCAGCAGCTCGCCGGGACTCAGTAGGAACACAGATACGCAGTATTTT; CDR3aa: CASSSPGLSRNTDTQYF
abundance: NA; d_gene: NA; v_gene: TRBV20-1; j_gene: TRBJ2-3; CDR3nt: TGCAGTGCTAGGATTAGCACAGATACGCAGTATTTT; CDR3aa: CSARISTDTQYF
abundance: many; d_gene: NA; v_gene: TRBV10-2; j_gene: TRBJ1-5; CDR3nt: TGCGCCAGCAGTGAGTTGAACAGTCTTTATCAGCCCCAGCATTTT; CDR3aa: CASSELNSLYQPQHF
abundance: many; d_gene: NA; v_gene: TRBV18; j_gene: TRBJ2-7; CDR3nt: TGTGCCAGCAGCCCGGGACTCTCCTACGAGCAGTACTTC; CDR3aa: CASSPGLSYEQYF
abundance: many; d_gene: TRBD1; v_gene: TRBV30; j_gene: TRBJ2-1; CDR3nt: TGTGCCTGGGGGCCCCTGGACAGGGAGCAGTTCTTC; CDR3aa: CAWGPLDREQFF
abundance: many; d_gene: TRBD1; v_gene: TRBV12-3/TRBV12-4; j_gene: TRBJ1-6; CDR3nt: TGTGCCAGCAGTTTAGCGCTCGGGACAGGGGCCTCACCCCTCCACTTT; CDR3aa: CASSLALGTGASPLHF
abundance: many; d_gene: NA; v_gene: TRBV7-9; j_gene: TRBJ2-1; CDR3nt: TGTGCCAGCAGCTTAAACCTAGCGACCTACAATGAGCAGTTCTTC; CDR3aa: CASSLNLATYNEQFF
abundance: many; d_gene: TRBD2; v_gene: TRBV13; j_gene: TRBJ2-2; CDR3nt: TGCGCCAGCAGCGTGAGCGGGAGCTACGACACCGGGGAGCTGTTTTTT; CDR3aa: CASSVSGSYDTGELFF
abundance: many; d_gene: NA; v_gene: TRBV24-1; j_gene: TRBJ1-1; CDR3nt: TGTGCCACCAGGAGGGGAACCTCTGAAGCTTTCTTT; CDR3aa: CATRRGTSEAFF
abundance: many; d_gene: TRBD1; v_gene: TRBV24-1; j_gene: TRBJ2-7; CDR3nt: TGTGCCACCAGTGATGGGGGACAGGGGACGACGAAAATTTACGAGCAGTACTTC; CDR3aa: CATSDGGQGTTKIYEQYF
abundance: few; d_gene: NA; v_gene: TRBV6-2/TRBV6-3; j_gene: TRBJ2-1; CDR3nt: TGTGCCAGCAGAAAACAGGGCATCCACAATGAGCAGTTCTTC; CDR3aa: CASRKQGIHNEQFF
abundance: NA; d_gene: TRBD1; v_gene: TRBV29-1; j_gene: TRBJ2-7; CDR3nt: TGCAGCGTTGAGGGGACAGGGTCCTCCTACGAGCAGTACTTC; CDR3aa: CSVEGTGSSYEQYF
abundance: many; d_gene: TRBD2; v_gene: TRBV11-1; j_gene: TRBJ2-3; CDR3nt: TGTGCCAGCAGCCCAACGGGGACTAGCGGACTTGGAGGCACAGATACGCAGTATTTT; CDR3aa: CASSPTGTSGLGGTDTQYF
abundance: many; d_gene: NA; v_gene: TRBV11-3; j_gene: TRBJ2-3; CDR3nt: TGTGCCAGCAGCTTAGACACAATGGGGAGGGATACGCAGTATTTT; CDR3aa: CASSLDTMGRDTQYF
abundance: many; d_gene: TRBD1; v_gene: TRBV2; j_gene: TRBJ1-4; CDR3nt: TGTGCCAGCCATTTCGACAGGGAGAATGAAAAACTGTTTTTT; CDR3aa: CASHFDRENEKLFF
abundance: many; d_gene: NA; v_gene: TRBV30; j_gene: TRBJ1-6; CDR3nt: TGTGCCTGGAGTCCTCCCCCTGGGGGGAGTATTCCCCTCCACTTT; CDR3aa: CAWSPPPGGSIPLHF
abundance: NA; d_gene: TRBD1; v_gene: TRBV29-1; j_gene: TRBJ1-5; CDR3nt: TGCAGCGTGGCCGGGACAGGGGACAATCAGCCCCAGCATTTT; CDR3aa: CSVAGTGDNQPQHF
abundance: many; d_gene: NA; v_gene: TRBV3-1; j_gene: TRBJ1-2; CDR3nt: TGTGCCAGCAGCCACCTTCAGAGTAACTATGGCTACACCTTC; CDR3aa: CASSHLQSNYGYTF